What follows is one T cell receptor beta chain and its context. Its target is not known. This sample is part of a study of T cell repertoires in cytomegalovirus infection. Study overall: CMV epitopes in the study were HLA-C-restricted (recently identified) and HLA-B-restricted (well studied). Public TCR beta signature analysis indicated the presence of both CMV infection and matching HLA type.

Whole-study results and caveats: Carriers of CMV and the relevant HLA type were discriminated by public TCR beta frequency. Dominant in the ex vivo response were TCR beta clonotypes restricted by HLA-C and specific for CMV.

V lost 2 bases and J 0 bases, leaving 11 bases between the germline ends. Germline CDR1 LGHNA, CDR2 YNFKEQ. This CDR3 is 15 amino acids long. One entry per CDR3 protein, called by TCRdb with MiXCR from the reads. The sample consists of some 800,000 distinct CDR3 sequences, 29% of them appearing once. This chain joins TRBV4-2 and TRBJ2-7, with D uncertain. The sequencing here drew on cultured CD8+ T cells from PBMCs, taken from culture after CMV antigen stimulation. The receptor was isolated from a human donor in good health (CMV status not recorded). Some clones in this sample may be carry-over from other donors' samples. The CDR3 loop reads CASSQPDVPSYEQYF. CDR3 coding DNA: TGTGCCAGCAGCCAACCGGACGTCCCCTCCTACGAGCAGTACTTC.